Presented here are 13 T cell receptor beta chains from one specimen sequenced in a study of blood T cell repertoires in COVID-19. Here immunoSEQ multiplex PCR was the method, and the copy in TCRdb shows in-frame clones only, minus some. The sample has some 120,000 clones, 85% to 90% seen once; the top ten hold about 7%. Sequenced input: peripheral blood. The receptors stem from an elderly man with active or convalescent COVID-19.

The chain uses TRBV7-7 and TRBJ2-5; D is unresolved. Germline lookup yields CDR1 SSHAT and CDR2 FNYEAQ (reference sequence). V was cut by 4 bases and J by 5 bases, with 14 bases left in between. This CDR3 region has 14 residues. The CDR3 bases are TGTGCCAGCAGCTCGCTTCCCTCCGGGGAGACCCAGTACTTC. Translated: CASSSLPSGETQYF.

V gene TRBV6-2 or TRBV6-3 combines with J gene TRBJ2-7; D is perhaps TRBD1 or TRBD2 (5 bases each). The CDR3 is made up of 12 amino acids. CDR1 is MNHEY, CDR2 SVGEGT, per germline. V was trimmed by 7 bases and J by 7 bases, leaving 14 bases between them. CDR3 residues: CASTPGRSEQYF. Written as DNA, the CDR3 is TGTGCCAGCACCCCAGGGAGATCAGAGCAGTACTTC.

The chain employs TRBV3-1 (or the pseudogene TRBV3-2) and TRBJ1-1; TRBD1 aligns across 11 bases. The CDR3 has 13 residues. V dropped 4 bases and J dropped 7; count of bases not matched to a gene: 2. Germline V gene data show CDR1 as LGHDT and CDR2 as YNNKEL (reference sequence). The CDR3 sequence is CASSPGQGGEAFF. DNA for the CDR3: TGTGCCAGCAGCCCGGGACAGGGGGGTGAAGCTTTCTTT.

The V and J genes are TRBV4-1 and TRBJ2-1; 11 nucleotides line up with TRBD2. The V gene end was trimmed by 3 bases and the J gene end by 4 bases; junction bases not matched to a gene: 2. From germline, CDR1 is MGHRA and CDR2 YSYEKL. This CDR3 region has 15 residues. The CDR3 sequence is CASSQTSGVYNEQFF. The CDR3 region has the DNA TGCGCCAGCAGCCAGACTAGCGGGGTTTACAATGAGCAGTTCTTC.

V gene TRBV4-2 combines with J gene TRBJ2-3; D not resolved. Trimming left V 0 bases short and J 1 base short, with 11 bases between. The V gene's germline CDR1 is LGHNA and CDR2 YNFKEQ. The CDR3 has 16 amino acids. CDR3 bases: TGTGCCAGCAGCCAAGAACCTCGAGGCGGCACAGATACGCAGTATTTT. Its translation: CASSQEPRGGTDTQYF.

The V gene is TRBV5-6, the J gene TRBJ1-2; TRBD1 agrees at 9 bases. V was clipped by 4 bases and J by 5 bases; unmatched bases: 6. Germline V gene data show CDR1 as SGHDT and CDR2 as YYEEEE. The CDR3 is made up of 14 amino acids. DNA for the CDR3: TGTGCCAGCAGCCGTACAGGGGGCGCTTATGGCTACACCTTC. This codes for CASSRTGGAYGYTF. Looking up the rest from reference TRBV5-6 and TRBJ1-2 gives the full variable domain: DAGVTQSPTHLIKTRGQQVTLRCSPKSGHDTVSWYQQALGQGPQFIFQYYEEEERQRGNFPDRFSGHQFPNYSSELNVNALLLGDSALYLCASSRTGGAYGYTFGSGTRLTVV.

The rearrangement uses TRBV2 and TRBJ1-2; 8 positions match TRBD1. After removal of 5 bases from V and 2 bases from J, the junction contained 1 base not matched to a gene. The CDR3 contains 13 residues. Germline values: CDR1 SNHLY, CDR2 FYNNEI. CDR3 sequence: CASSRTGNYGYTF. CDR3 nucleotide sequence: TGTGCCAGCAGTAGGACAGGGAACTATGGCTACACCTTC.

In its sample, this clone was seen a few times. The CDR3 DNA sequence: TGTGCCAGCAATAAACTAGCGGGAGATGACAATGAGCAGTTCTTC. Amino acid sequence: CASNKLAGDDNEQFF. The chain employs TRBV27 and TRBJ2-1; 11 nucleotides line up with TRBD2. From germline, CDR1 is MNHEY and CDR2 SMNVEV (reference sequence). V shed 7 bases, J shed 5 bases, and the junction held 7 bases outside the gene matches. The CDR3 consists of 15 residues.

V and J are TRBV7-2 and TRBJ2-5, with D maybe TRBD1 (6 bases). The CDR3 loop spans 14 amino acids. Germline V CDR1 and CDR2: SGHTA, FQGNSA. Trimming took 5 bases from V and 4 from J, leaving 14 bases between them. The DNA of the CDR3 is TGTGCCAGCAGCCCCGGTGGGGGCCGAGAGACCCAGTACTTC. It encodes CASSPGGGRETQYF.

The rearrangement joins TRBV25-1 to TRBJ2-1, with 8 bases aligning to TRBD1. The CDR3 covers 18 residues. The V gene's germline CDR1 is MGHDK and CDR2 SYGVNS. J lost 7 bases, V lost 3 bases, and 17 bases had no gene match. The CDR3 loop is CASSEDRDPSTQRNEQFF. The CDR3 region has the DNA TGTGCCAGCAGTGAGGACAGGGACCCTAGCACCCAGAGGAATGAGCAGTTCTTC.

In DNA form, the CDR3 reads TGTGCCAGCAGTGTCCAGCGGGAGCCAGAGACCCAGTACTTC. Translated: CASSVQREPETQYF. The gene calls are TRBV2 and TRBJ2-5; the match to TRBD2 covers 8 bases. Germline V lookup: CDR1 SNHLY, CDR2 FYNNEI. Trimming took 4 bases from V and 4 from J; bases not matched to a gene: 5. CDR3 length: 14 amino acids.

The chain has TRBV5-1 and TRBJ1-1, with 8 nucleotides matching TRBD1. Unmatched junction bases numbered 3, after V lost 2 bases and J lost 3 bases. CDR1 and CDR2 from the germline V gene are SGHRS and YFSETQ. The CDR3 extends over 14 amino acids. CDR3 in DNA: TGCGCCAGCAGCTTCCAGGGGGCGGACACTGAAGCTTTCTTT. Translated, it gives CASSFQGADTEAFF.

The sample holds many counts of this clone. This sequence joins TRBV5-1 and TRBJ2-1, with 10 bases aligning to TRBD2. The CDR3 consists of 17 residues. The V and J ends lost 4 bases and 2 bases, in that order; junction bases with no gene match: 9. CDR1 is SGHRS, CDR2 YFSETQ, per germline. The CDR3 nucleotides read TGCGCCAGCAGCCCGACACCTAGCGGGGGAACCTACAATGAGCAGTTCTTC. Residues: CASSPTPSGGTYNEQFF. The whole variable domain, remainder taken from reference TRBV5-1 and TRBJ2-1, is KAGVTQTPRYLIKTRGQQVTLSCSPISGHRSVSWYQQTPGQGLQFLFEYFSETQRNKGNFPGRFSGRQFSNSRSEMNVSTLELGDSALYLCASSPTPSGGTYNEQFFGPGTRLTVL.